The clone carrying this T cell receptor beta chain has a handful of counts. This specimen comes from a study of T-cell memory formation after mild COVID-19. The germline V gene encodes CDR1 KGHDR and CDR2 SFDVKD. CDR3 length: 16 amino acids. V gave up 2 bases and J gave up 1 base, with 12 bases separating them. MiXCR, run by TCRdb on the 5' RACE reads, gives a single entry per CDR3 protein. The sample comprises fewer than 350,000 distinct CDR3 sequences, about 13% of which are singletons, and 21% rests with the top ten. This chain links TRBV24-1 with TRBJ2-3; D uncertain. The source of this sequence is a man aged 18 to 30 who had mild COVID-19 (a few samples of this study predate the infection). Cell type and time point are not known. The sequencing input was PBMCs or a T cell subset sorted from them (not recorded which). The DNA for the CDR3 is TGTGCCACCAGTGATTCCCTGGAAACAGGCACAGATACGCAGTATTTT. The encoded protein is CATSDSLETGTDTQYF.